The 32 T cell receptor beta chains below were found in one sample sequenced in a study of lymphopenia after photon versus proton radiotherapy (dated by TCRdb to between 2018 and 2021). Library construction relied on the immunoSEQ multiplex PCR assay. Here the immuneACCESS table is served through TCRdb, limited to in-frame sequences with V and J called. Missing clones are a known gap in these copies; in checked studies unresolved V genes cover under half, and the rest lacks a known reason. Here the sample has tens of thousands of clones; more than 75% occur a single time. Less than 14% of the sample is taken by the ten largest. The sample here was peripheral blood, taken from a patient treated with proton-based radiotherapy. The receptors derive from a man older than 75 with esophageal cancer.

The rearrangement joins TRBV25-1 to TRBJ2-2, with D possibly being TRBD1 or TRBD2 (6 bases each). V lost 1 base to trimming and J lost 0 bases, with 12 bases between them. This CDR3 region has 17 residues. CDR1 is MGHDK and CDR2 is SYGVNS in the germline V gene. The CDR3 sequence: CASSESPGGANTGELFF. DNA for the CDR3: TGTGCCAGCAGTGAATCCCCCGGGGGCGCGAACACCGGGGAGCTGTTTTTT.

This clone was observed a handful of times. V usage is TRBV19 and J usage is TRBJ2-3; possible D gene TRBD1, 5 bases. The CDR3 spans 16 residues. The V end lost 4 bases, the J end lost 6 bases, and 20 bases lay between the germline ends. The germline V gene encodes CDR1 LNHDA and CDR2 SQIVND (reference sequence). DNA of the CDR3: TGTGCCAGTAGTAGAATACTGGGCCCCAGGGTCGATACGCAGTATTTT. Its protein product is CASSRILGPRVDTQYF.

The V gene is TRBV4-1, the J gene TRBJ2-5; TRBD2 might be the D (6 bases). The germline V gene has CDR1 MGHRA and CDR2 YSYEKL. The CDR3 runs 17 residues. V lost 4 bases and J lost 4, with 22 bases in between. The CDR3 bases are TGCGCCAGCAGCCCCCTGGGACTTCTCCTAGGGAGAGAGACCCAGTACTTC. Residues: CASSPLGLLLGRETQYF.

The chain is built from TRBV6-1 and TRBJ1-3; a possible D gene is TRBD1 (6 bases). The V gene lost 7 bases and the J gene lost 0 bases, with 13 bases spanning the gap. The germline gives CDR1 MNHNS, CDR2 SASEGT. CDR3 size: 15 residues. The DNA for the CDR3 is TGTGCCAGCACGGACAGCCCCGGCTCTGGAAACACCATATATTTT. Translated: CASTDSPGSGNTIYF.

The CDR3 region is CASSPHIGDQPQHF. The CDR3 DNA reads TGTGCCAGCAGCCCCCATATTGGGGATCAGCCCCAGCATTTT. The chain uses TRBV11-2 and TRBJ1-5; D is uncertain. V shed 5 bases and J shed 5 bases, with 13 bases lying between them. Per germline, CDR1 SGHAT and CDR2 FQNNGV. The length of the CDR3 is 14 residues.

The CDR3 DNA reads TGCGCCAGCAGCCAAGGATTGTCACGGATTCCGTATTACGGGGAGCAGTTCTTC. This gives the protein CASSQGLSRIPYYGEQFF. The chain combines TRBV4-3 with TRBJ2-1, with D uncertain. The CDR3 covers 18 residues. Germline V gene data show CDR1 as LGHNA and CDR2 as YSLEER. Trimming took 1 base from V and 10 from J, leaving 26 bases between them.

This chain connects TRBV20-1 to TRBJ2-7; D unresolved. There are 11 residues in the CDR3. In germline, CDR1 is DFQATT, CDR2 SNEGSKA (reference sequence). Trimming took off 6 bases at V and 6 bases at J, with 12 bases between the two ends. In DNA form, the CDR3 reads TGCAGTGCAGGGTGGGGTCTCGAGCAGTACTTC. Its protein is CSAGWGLEQYF.

The V gene is TRBV2, the J gene TRBJ2-7; D possibly matches TRBD1 or TRBD2 (5 bases each). V lost 2 bases, J lost 5 bases, and 10 bases lay in between. This CDR3 has 13 amino acids. Germline loops: CDR1 SNHLY, CDR2 FYNNEI. CDR3 region: CASSENGANEQYF. The CDR3 nucleotides read TGTGCCAGCAGTGAAAACGGGGCAAACGAGCAGTACTTC. Combining the CDR3 with reference TRBV2 and TRBJ2-7 gives the whole variable domain EPEVTQTPSHQVTQMGQEVILRCVPISNHLYFYWYRQILGQKVEFLVSFYNNEISEKSEIFDDQFSVERPDGSNFTLKIRSTKLEDSAMYFCASSENGANEQYFGPGTRLTVT.

CDR3 nucleotide sequence: TGCGCCAGCAGCTCACCGGCCCTAACAGATACGCAGTATTTT. It specifies CASSSPALTDTQYF. The J gene is TRBJ2-3, the V gene TRBV5-1; no clear D gene. The germline gives CDR1 SGHRS, CDR2 YFSETQ. Trimming took 3 bases from V and 3 from J, leaving 11 bases between them. CDR3 length: 14 residues. The variable domain in full, with the rest retrieved from reference TRBV5-1 and TRBJ2-3, is KAGVTQTPRYLIKTRGQQVTLSCSPISGHRSVSWYQQTPGQGLQFLFEYFSETQRNKGNFPGRFSGRQFSNSRSEMNVSTLELGDSALYLCASSSPALTDTQYFGPGTRLTVL.

This clone was recorded once. The chain joins TRBV6-6 to TRBJ1-5, with 7 nucleotides matching TRBD1. The trim removed 6 bases at V and 5 bases at J, leaving 10 bases unmatched. The V gene's germline CDR1 is MNHNY and CDR2 SVGAGI (reference sequence). The CDR3 length is 15 residues. CDR3 nucleotide sequence: TGTGCCAGCAGCCCGGGGACAGAGACTTATCAGCCCCAGCATTTT. Translating gives CASSPGTETYQPQHF.

The V gene is TRBV5-4, the J gene TRBJ1-4, with TRBD1 matching over 9 bases. With V trimmed by 5 bases and J by 6 bases, 5 bases remained unmatched. The CDR3 is made up of 14 amino acids. CDR1 is SGHNT and CDR2 is YYREEE in the germline V gene (reference sequence). The CDR3 protein is CASSSRTGDEKLFF. The CDR3 DNA reads as TGTGCCAGCAGTTCCCGGACAGGGGATGAAAAACTGTTTTTT.

This sequence joins TRBV7-2 and TRBJ2-7, with no clear D. Trimming took off 1 base at V and 5 bases at J, with 9 bases between the two ends. CDR1 is SGHTA, CDR2 FQGNSA, per germline. The CDR3 covers 13 residues. This CDR3 reads CASSLERQDEQYF. For the CDR3, the DNA is TGTGCCAGCAGCTTAGAACGGCAAGACGAGCAGTACTTC. The variable domain in full, completed from reference TRBV7-2 and TRBJ2-7, reads GAGVSQSPSNKVTEKGKDVELRCDPISGHTALYWYRQSLGQGLEFLIYFQGNSAPDKSGLPSDRFSAERTGGSVSTLTIQRTQQEDSAVYLCASSLERQDEQYFGPGTRLTVT.

This rearrangement joins TRBV2 to TRBJ2-5; TRBD2 is a possible D gene (6 bases). Germline CDR1 and CDR2: SNHLY and FYNNEI. V was cut by 7 bases and J by 2 bases, with 8 bases left in between. The CDR3 totals 12 residues. This chain's CDR3 is CASTREQETQYF. The CDR3 DNA is TGTGCCAGCACGCGGGAACAAGAGACCCAGTACTTC.

The chain recombines TRBV4-2 with TRBJ1-6; 7 nucleotides agree with TRBD1. Per germline, CDR1 LGHNA and CDR2 YNFKEQ. The CDR3 runs to 15 residues. The V and J ends lost 4 bases and 5 bases, in that order; junction bases with no gene match: 5. The CDR3 nucleotides are TGTGCCAGCAGCCCAGCGGGGACAGATAATTCACCCCTCCACTTT. Translated: CASSPAGTDNSPLHF.

The V gene is TRBV7-2, the J gene TRBJ2-7, with D possibly matching TRBD1 (7 bases). Trimming took 4 bases from V and 1 from J, leaving 11 bases between them. Germline V gene lookup returns CDR1 SGHTA and CDR2 FQGNSA. This CDR3 spans 14 amino acids. This CDR3 is CASSSTGTSYEQYF. The CDR3 region has the DNA TGTGCCAGCAGCTCGACAGGGACTTCCTACGAGCAGTACTTC.

This clone was counted only a few times. Other DNA variants within this sample encode the same CDR3. CDR3 bases: TGTGCCTGGAGTGATGGCTACAACACTGAAGCTTTCTTT. The encoded protein is CAWSDGYNTEAFF. The chain carries TRBV30 and TRBJ1-1, with D unclear. Deletions cut 1 base from V and 2 bases from J, with 8 bases between. Germline loops: CDR1 GTSNPN, CDR2 SVGIG (reference sequence). The CDR3 has 13 residues.

This clone showed up just a few times. The CDR3, as DNA: TGTGCCAGCAGTGGGGAGGCTCGACAGCCCCAGCATTTT. This sequence encodes CASSGEARQPQHF. The chain has TRBV6-1 and TRBJ1-5; no clear D. The germline V gene has CDR1 MNHNS and CDR2 SASEGT. The CDR3 is 13 amino acids. Deletions cut 4 bases from V and 7 bases from J, with 11 bases between.

To note about this clone: At one of its ends the junction is not consistent with the germline gene, which may arise from a read error. The rearrangement links TRBV29-1 to TRBJ2-7; no clear D. Germline V gives CDR1 SQVTM, CDR2 ANQGSEA. The CDR3 loop spans 12 amino acids. CDR3 sequence: CSVKDLTYEQYF. The CDR3 DNA follows: TGCAGCGTTAAAGACCTGACCTACGAGCAGTACTTC.

The CDR3 sequence is CSVHGGSGGTYEQYF. The CDR3 DNA is TGCAGCGTCCACGGGGGGTCGGGAGGTACCTACGAGCAGTACTTC. The V and J genes are TRBV29-1 and TRBJ2-7, with 7 bases fitting TRBD2. V was clipped by 6 bases and J by 2 bases; unmatched bases: 13. The CDR3 loop spans 15 amino acids. Per germline, CDR1 SQVTM and CDR2 ANQGSEA.

The chain has TRBV30 and TRBJ1-1; D gene uncertain. Germline assignment: CDR1 GTSNPN and CDR2 SVGIG (reference sequence). The CDR3 has 11 amino acids. The V end lost 8 bases, the J end lost 1 base, and 8 bases lay between the germline ends. The DNA of the CDR3 is TGTGCCGCTGAGAGGAACACTGAAGCTTTCTTT. Residues: CAAERNTEAFF.

This clone was detected once. V and J are TRBV20-1 and TRBJ2-5, with D perhaps given as TRBD1 or TRBD2 (5 bases each). This CDR3 spans 11 amino acids. Trimming left V 3 bases short and J 4 bases short, with 6 bases between. Per germline, CDR1 DFQATT and CDR2 SNEGSKA (reference sequence). The CDR3 reads CSARGVETQYF. The CDR3 nucleotides are TGCAGTGCTAGGGGGGTAGAGACCCAGTACTTC.

V and J are TRBV27 and TRBJ2-1, with TRBD1 as a possible D gene (6 bases). Germline V gene sequence: CDR1 MNHEY, CDR2 SMNVEV (reference sequence). This CDR3 has 12 amino acids. The V and J ends lost 3 bases and 10 bases respectively, with 10 bases between them. This CDR3 reads CASSFGQREQFF. The CDR3 DNA reads TGTGCCAGCAGTTTCGGACAGCGGGAGCAGTTCTTC.

The genes are TRBV19 and TRBJ1-2; D remains unclear. The CDR3 runs 15 residues. CDR1 is LNHDA and CDR2 is SQIVND in the germline V gene (reference sequence). V lost 5 bases to trimming and J lost 3 bases, with 16 bases between them. As DNA, the CDR3 is TGTGCCAGTAGTTTTTCCCCCCCAGAGTACTATGGCTACACCTTC. It translates to CASSFSPPEYYGYTF.

The chain links TRBV5-1 to TRBJ2-1; D is perhaps TRBD1 (5 bases). Per germline, CDR1 SGHRS and CDR2 YFSETQ. The CDR3 is 20 residues long. V lost 1 base and J lost 0, with 23 bases in between. The CDR3 bases are TGCGCCAGCAGCTTGTGGGGCGACGCAGCAGAAGTCGTCTCCTACAATGAGCAGTTCTTC. Its protein product is CASSLWGDAAEVVSYNEQFF. Based on the CDR3 plus reference TRBV5-1 and TRBJ2-1, the full variable domain is KAGVTQTPRYLIKTRGQQVTLSCSPISGHRSVSWYQQTPGQGLQFLFEYFSETQRNKGNFPGRFSGRQFSNSRSEMNVSTLELGDSALYLCASSLWGDAAEVVSYNEQFFGPGTRLTVL.

This chain links TRBV30 with TRBJ1-2, with no clear D. Germline CDR1 and CDR2: GTSNPN and SVGIG (reference sequence). The CDR3 sequence is 13 residues long. Trimming removed 1 base at V and 2 bases at J, with 8 bases between. CDR3 nucleotides: TGTGCCTGGAGTGAACAGACCAACTATGGCTACACCTTC. This sequence encodes CAWSEQTNYGYTF.

This chain connects TRBV19 to TRBJ2-5; 9 bases line up with TRBD2. This CDR3 has 15 amino acids. With V trimmed by 4 bases and J by 1 base, 4 bases remained unmatched. From germline, CDR1 is LNHDA and CDR2 SQIVND (reference sequence). The CDR3 sequence is CASSRLAGPQETQYF. DNA of the CDR3: TGTGCCAGTAGTAGGCTAGCGGGGCCCCAAGAGACCCAGTACTTC.

The chain has TRBV7-8 and TRBJ2-7; TRBD2 might be the D (5 bases). The CDR3 is 15 residues long. CDR1 SGHVS and CDR2 FQNEAQ come from the germline V gene. The V and J ends lost 2 bases and 3 bases respectively, with 14 bases between them. The CDR3 loop reads CASSLNRGIGYEQYF. The CDR3 coding sequence is TGTGCCAGCAGCTTAAACAGAGGGATCGGCTACGAGCAGTACTTC.

The chain recombines TRBV2 with TRBJ1-5; a weak D match, TRBD1 (5 bases). The CDR3 totals 14 residues. V was trimmed by 6 bases and J by 5 bases, leaving 14 bases between them. Germline V lookup: CDR1 SNHLY, CDR2 FYNNEI. In nucleotides, the CDR3 is TGTGCCAGCAGCCCAACGGGGGGGTATCAGCCCCAGCATTTT. Protein sequence: CASSPTGGYQPQHF.

As regards this clone: The same CDR3 can be traced to other DNA sequences in this sample. The gene calls are TRBV6-5 and TRBJ2-7; TRBD2 is a possible D gene (7 bases). In germline, CDR1 is MNHEY, CDR2 SVGAGI. V shed 3 bases and J shed 3 bases, with 12 bases lying between them. The CDR3 has 14 amino acids. CDR3 DNA: TGTGCCAGCAGTTATGGGCGGGGGCTCTACGAGCAGTACTTC. Residues: CASSYGRGLYEQYF.

V is TRBV7-9 and J is TRBJ2-1, with 11 bases that match TRBD2. This CDR3 region has 14 residues. CDR1 and CDR2 from the germline V gene are SEHNR and FQNEAQ (reference sequence). Trimming cost V 3 bases and J 9 bases; bases outside gene matches: 4. The CDR3: CASSFTSGSGEQFF. DNA for the CDR3: TGTGCCAGCAGCTTTACTAGCGGGAGCGGTGAGCAGTTCTTC.

The chain couples TRBV7-9 to TRBJ1-1; the D is unclear. This CDR3 is 16 amino acids long. Per the germline V gene, CDR1 is SEHNR and CDR2 is FQNEAQ (reference sequence). V was trimmed by 1 base and J by 1 base, leaving 13 bases between them. The CDR3 reads CASSLVFTPPNTEAFF. The CDR3 DNA sequence: TGTGCCAGCAGCTTAGTGTTTACACCACCGAACACTGAAGCTTTCTTT. The variable domain in full, with the rest retrieved from reference TRBV7-9 and TRBJ1-1, is DTGVSQNPRHKITKRGQNVTFRCDPISEHNRLYWYRQTLGQGPEFLTYFQNEAQLEKSRLLSDRFSAERPKGSFSTLEIQRTEQGDSAMYLCASSLVFTPPNTEAFFGQGTRLTVV.

The chain combines TRBV7-3 with TRBJ2-3; D is ambiguous. The CDR3 contains 13 residues. The germline V gene has CDR1 SGHTA and CDR2 FQGTGA. V was trimmed by 4 bases and J by 6 bases, leaving 11 bases between them. The chain's CDR3 is CASSSWATDTQYF. CDR3 in DNA: TGTGCCAGCAGCTCCTGGGCAACGGATACGCAGTATTTT.